This is a list of T cell receptor beta chains from one sample in a study of blood T cell repertoires in COVID-19. The method was immunoSEQ multiplex PCR; TCRdb's version includes in-frame clones alone and lacks a portion of them. The sample yields roughly 350,000 clones, 85% seen once. Specimen: peripheral blood. The receptors derive from a woman under 30 with acute or convalescent COVID-19. The CDR3 runs from the conserved cysteine through the conserved F or W. Each record gives: D gene, J gene, clone size, V gene, CDR3 protein, CDR3 DNA. The D gene is left open where the match is weak. Part of the rows lack a size; the others show once, few, many or a class for expanded clones.

d_gene: -; j_gene: TRBJ2-7; abundance: -; v_gene: TRBV27; CDR3aa: CASSLARGDLYEQYF; CDR3nt: TGTGCCAGCAGCCTAGCCAGGGGGGACCTCTACGAGCAGTACTTC
d_gene: TRBD1; j_gene: TRBJ1-2; abundance: -; v_gene: TRBV4-1; CDR3aa: CASSQAALLDRVHHGYTF; CDR3nt: TGCGCCAGCAGCCAAGCAGCCCTACTGGACAGGGTACACCATGGCTACACCTTC
d_gene: TRBD1; j_gene: TRBJ1-2; abundance: -; v_gene: TRBV27; CDR3aa: CASSAADRAGGYTF; CDR3nt: TGTGCCAGCAGTGCGGCCGACAGGGCCGGAGGCTACACCTTC
d_gene: -; j_gene: TRBJ1-1; abundance: -; v_gene: TRBV27; CDR3aa: CASSYVAGAEAFF; CDR3nt: TGTGCCAGCAGTTACGTCGCGGGGGCTGAAGCTTTCTTT
d_gene: TRBD1; j_gene: TRBJ1-1; abundance: -; v_gene: TRBV18; CDR3aa: CASSQGQGTEAFF; CDR3nt: TGTGCCAGCTCACAGGGACAGGGCACTGAAGCTTTCTTT
d_gene: -; j_gene: TRBJ1-3; abundance: -; v_gene: TRBV28; CDR3aa: CASSPQGLISGNTIYF; CDR3nt: TGTGCCAGCAGCCCTCAGGGACTAATCTCTGGAAACACCATATATTTT
d_gene: -; j_gene: TRBJ1-5; abundance: -; v_gene: TRBV24-1; CDR3aa: CATRTGRNQPQHF; CDR3nt: TGTGCCACCAGAACAGGGCGCAATCAGCCCCAGCATTTT
d_gene: TRBD1; j_gene: TRBJ2-1; abundance: -; v_gene: TRBV5-5; CDR3aa: CASSLQGARNNEQFF; CDR3nt: TGTGCCAGCAGCCTACAGGGGGCAAGGAACAATGAGCAGTTCTTC
d_gene: -; j_gene: TRBJ2-7; abundance: once; v_gene: TRBV23-1; CDR3aa: CASSPTVPYEQYF; CDR3nt: TGCGCCAGCAGCCCGACAGTACCCTACGAGCAGTACTTC
d_gene: -; j_gene: TRBJ1-4; abundance: -; v_gene: TRBV9; CDR3aa: CASSSGTVNEKLFF; CDR3nt: TGTGCCAGCAGCTCCGGGACTGTGAATGAAAAACTGTTTTTT
d_gene: -; j_gene: TRBJ2-3; abundance: -; v_gene: TRBV24-1; CDR3aa: CATSDPRLVQTDTQYF; CDR3nt: TGTGCCACCAGTGATCCTCGCCTAGTTCAGACAGATACGCAGTATTTT
d_gene: TRBD1; j_gene: TRBJ1-5; abundance: -; v_gene: TRBV27; CDR3aa: CASSPGVGQGARQPQHF; CDR3nt: TGTGCCAGCAGTCCGGGGGTGGGACAGGGGGCCCGGCAGCCCCAGCATTTT
d_gene: -; j_gene: TRBJ1-2; abundance: -; v_gene: TRBV28; CDR3aa: CASSLRSYGYTF; CDR3nt: TGTGCCAGCAGTCTACGGTCCTATGGCTACACCTTC
d_gene: -; j_gene: TRBJ2-6; abundance: -; v_gene: TRBV24-1; CDR3aa: CATRGASPGANVLTF; CDR3nt: TGTGCCACCAGAGGGGCATCCCCTGGGGCCAACGTCCTGACTTTC
d_gene: TRBD1; j_gene: TRBJ2-7; abundance: -; v_gene: TRBV25-1; CDR3aa: CASSEWDRGNEQYF; CDR3nt: TGTGCCAGCAGTGAATGGGACAGGGGCAACGAGCAGTACTTC
d_gene: -; j_gene: TRBJ1-4; abundance: -; v_gene: TRBV29-1; CDR3aa: CSAGQGIEKLFF; CDR3nt: TGCAGCGCTGGACAAGGTATTGAAAAACTGTTTTTT
d_gene: -; j_gene: TRBJ1-6; abundance: -; v_gene: TRBV15; CDR3aa: CATSSRAGSYNSPLHF; CDR3nt: TGTGCCACCAGCAGCCGTGCGGGCTCCTATAATTCACCCCTCCACTTT
d_gene: TRBD1; j_gene: TRBJ2-7; abundance: -; v_gene: TRBV9; CDR3aa: CASSPRMTGGYEQYF; CDR3nt: TGTGCCAGCAGCCCCCGGATGACAGGGGGCTACGAGCAGTACTTC
d_gene: -; j_gene: TRBJ1-2; abundance: once; v_gene: TRBV5-8; CDR3aa: CASSLAGNYGYTF; CDR3nt: TGTGCCAGCAGCTTGGCAGGGAACTATGGCTACACCTTC
d_gene: -; j_gene: TRBJ1-2; abundance: -; v_gene: TRBV7-8; CDR3aa: CASSRDRTGWGGRSYTF; CDR3nt: TGTGCCAGCAGCAGAGACCGTACTGGGTGGGGGGGGCGAAGCTACACCTTC